The clone carrying this T cell receptor beta chain was counted only a few times. Its antigen is still unknown. PCR was performed a second time for about 6 to 12 cycles using a sample-barcoded 5' primer and a J-beta primer mix. Every cDNA molecule carried a tag from a template-switch adaptor bearing 12 random nucleotides. TCRdb passed the 5' RACE reads through MiXCR, listing each CDR3 protein once. The sample carries nearly 1 million distinct CDR3 sequences, just over 50% recorded once. Germline V gives CDR1 SNHLY, CDR2 FYNNEI. J gave up 0 bases and V 6 bases, and 1 base lay outside the gene matches. The CDR3 extends over 14 amino acids. The source of the sample is a study of blood T cells in healthy people across ages. Findings and caveats of the study: Naive CD4+ cell counts and diversity both ran higher in long-lived than in aged donors.

Peripheral blood from each donor was collected in a volume of approximately 9.2 milliliters. Material: blood. V gene TRBV2 combines with J gene TRBJ1-5; 8 bases map to TRBD1. This TCR was recovered from a woman in her sixties in good health. In nucleotides, the CDR3 is TGTGCCAGCAGGGGACAGGTTAGCAATCAGCCCCAGCATTTT. Its protein is CASRGQVSNQPQHF.